This T cell receptor beta chain was sequenced in a study of T-cell reconstitution after alpha-beta-depleted transplantation in children. As it was prepared, the TCRbeta library received unique molecular identifiers. One entry per CDR3 protein, called by TCRdb with MiXCR from the PCR reads. The table has almost 500,000 distinct CDR3 sequences, roughly an eighth seen once; the top ten hold 4.5% to 6%. The CDR3 sequence is 18 residues long. Trimming pared 3 bases from V and 2 bases from J, leaving 22 bases between. CDR1 SGHRS and CDR2 YFSETQ come from the germline V gene. The V and J genes are TRBV5-1 and TRBJ2-3; D is unresolved. The TCR sequence derives from a human donor who donated a stem cell graft to a child with combined immunodeficiency. The input for sequencing was PBMCs from the stem cell graft donor, taken from the stem cell graft. The CDR3 sequence: CASSSLPPSTSSTDTQYF. For the CDR3, the DNA is TGCGCCAGCAGCTCTCTCCCGCCAAGCACATCCTCCACAGATACGCAGTATTTT.